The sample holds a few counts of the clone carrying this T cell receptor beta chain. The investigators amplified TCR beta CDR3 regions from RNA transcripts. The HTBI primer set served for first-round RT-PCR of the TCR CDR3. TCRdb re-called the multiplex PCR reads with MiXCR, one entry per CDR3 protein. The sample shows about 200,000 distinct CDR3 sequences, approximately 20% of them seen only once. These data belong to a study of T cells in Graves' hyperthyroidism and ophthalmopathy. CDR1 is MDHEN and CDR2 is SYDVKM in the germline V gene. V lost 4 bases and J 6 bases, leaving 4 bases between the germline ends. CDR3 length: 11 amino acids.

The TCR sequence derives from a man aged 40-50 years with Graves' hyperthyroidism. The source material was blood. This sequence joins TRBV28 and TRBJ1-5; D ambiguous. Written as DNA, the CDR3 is TGTGCCAGCAGTTATCCTCAGCCCCAGCATTTT. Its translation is CASSYPQPQHF.